This TCR beta chain derives from a study of Graves' ophthalmopathy and Graves' hyperthyroidism. Germline CDR1 MNHNS, CDR2 SASEGT. The CDR3 runs 15 residues. Deletions cut 7 bases from V and 4 bases from J, with 19 bases between. This clonotype was counted many times. Antigen specificity is unknown. Study results and limitations: Forecasting of ophthalmopathy progression by the model achieved 60% to 71% sensitivity and roughly 78% specificity. Most clonotypes expanded in thyroid above 0.001 frequency were present in blood too.

Researchers took RNA transcripts and amplified TCR beta CDR3 regions from them. HTBI-primed RT-PCR formed the first round, and a multiplex PCR formed the second. TCRdb reprocessed the multiplex PCR reads with MiXCR, giving one entry per CDR3 protein. The table records almost 400,000 distinct CDR3 sequences, 15% to 20% of them present only once. Ophthalmopathy donors showed moderate-to-severe activity, CAS ≥3, NOSPECS ≥4 and a duration under 3 months. Other autoimmune diseases, uncontrolled infections, pregnancy and lactation each led to patient exclusion. This sequence was found in a woman younger than 30 with Graves' ophthalmopathy. The chain combines TRBV6-1 with TRBJ1-2, with D maybe TRBD1 (6 bases). Sequenced input: peripheral blood. The CDR3 coding sequence is TGTGCCAGCAACCCCTCGCAGGGGTCGGGCTATGGCTACACCTTC. The encoded protein is CASNPSQGSGYGYTF.